This T cell receptor beta chain derives from a study of OX40 agonist ivuxolimab in advanced cancers. For the study at large: Treatment of patients was with ivuxolimab, an agonistic anti-OX40 (CD134) antibody. Patients enrolled in dose escalation were diagnosed with hepatocellular carcinoma, melanoma, renal cell or head and neck cancer.

Looked up from germline, CDR1 is GTSNPN and CDR2 is SVGIG (reference sequence). V was trimmed by 1 base and J by 1 base, leaving 7 bases between them. The CDR3 is made up of 13 amino acids. Some clones are missing from TCRdb's copy, which holds only in-frame ones; the method was immunoSEQ multiplex PCR. Of 35,000 to 40,000 clones listed, 88% are singletons. The sequence derives from an adult with an advanced solid tumor such as melanoma, head and neck, liver or kidney cancer. The material sequenced was CD4+ or CD8+ T cells sorted from blood, taken in a trial of the OX40 agonist ivuxolimab. The V and J genes are TRBV30 and TRBJ1-1; D call uncertain. The CDR3 sequence is CAWSGRPNTEAFF. In DNA form, the CDR3 reads TGTGCCTGGAGTGGTAGACCGAACACTGAAGCTTTCTTT.